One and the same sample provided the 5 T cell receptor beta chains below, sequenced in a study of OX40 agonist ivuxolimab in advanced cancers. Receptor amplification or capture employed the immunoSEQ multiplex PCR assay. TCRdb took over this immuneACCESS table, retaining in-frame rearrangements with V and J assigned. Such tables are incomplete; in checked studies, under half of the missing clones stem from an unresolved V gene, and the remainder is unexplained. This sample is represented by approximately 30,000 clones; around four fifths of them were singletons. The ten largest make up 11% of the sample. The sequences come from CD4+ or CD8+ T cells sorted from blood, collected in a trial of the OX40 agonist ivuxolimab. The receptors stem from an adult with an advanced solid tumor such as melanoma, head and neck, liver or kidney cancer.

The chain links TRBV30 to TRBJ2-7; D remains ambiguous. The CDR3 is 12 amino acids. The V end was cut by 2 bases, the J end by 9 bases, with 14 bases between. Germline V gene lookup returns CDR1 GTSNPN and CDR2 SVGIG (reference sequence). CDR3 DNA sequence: TGTGCCTGGAGTCCCCGCGGAGCGCGGCAGTACTTC. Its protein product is CAWSPRGARQYF. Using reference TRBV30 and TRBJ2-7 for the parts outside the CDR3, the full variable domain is SQTIHQWPATLVQPVGSPLSLECTVEGTSNPNLYWYRQAAGRGLQLLFYSVGIGQISSEVPQNLSASRPQDRQFILSSKKLLLSDSGFYLCAWSPRGARQYFGPGTRLTVT.

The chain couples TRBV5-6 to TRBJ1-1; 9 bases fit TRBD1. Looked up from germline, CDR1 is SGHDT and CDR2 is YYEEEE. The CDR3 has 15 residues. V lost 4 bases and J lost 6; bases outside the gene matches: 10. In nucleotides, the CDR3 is TGTGCCAGCAGCGGGCGGGGGACAGGGATCCCTGAAGCTTTCTTT. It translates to CASSGRGTGIPEAFF.

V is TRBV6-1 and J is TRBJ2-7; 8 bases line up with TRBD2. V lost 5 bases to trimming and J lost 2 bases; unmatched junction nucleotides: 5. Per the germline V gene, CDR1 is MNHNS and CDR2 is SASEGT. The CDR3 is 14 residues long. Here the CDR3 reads CASSPREGPYEQYF. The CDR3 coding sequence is TGTGCCAGCAGTCCCCGGGAGGGCCCCTACGAGCAGTACTTC.

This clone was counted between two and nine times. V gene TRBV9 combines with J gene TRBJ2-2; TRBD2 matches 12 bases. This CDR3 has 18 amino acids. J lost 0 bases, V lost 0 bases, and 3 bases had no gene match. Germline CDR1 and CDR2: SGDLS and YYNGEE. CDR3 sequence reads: CASSVALAGGANTGELFF. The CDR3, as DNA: TGTGCCAGCAGCGTAGCGCTAGCGGGGGGGGCGAACACCGGGGAGCTGTTTTTT.

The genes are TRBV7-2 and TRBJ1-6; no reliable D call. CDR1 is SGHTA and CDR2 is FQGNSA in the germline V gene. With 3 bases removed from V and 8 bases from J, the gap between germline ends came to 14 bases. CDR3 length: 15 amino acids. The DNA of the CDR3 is TGTGCCAGCAGCTTCGGCCAGGTTGCACATTCACCCCTCCACTTT. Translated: CASSFGQVAHSPLHF.